The text below deals with one T cell receptor beta chain. No antigen is known for it. 60 Vbeta and 13 Jbeta primers were used in PCR. Method: immunoSEQ multiplex PCR; TCRdb's copy keeps in-frame clones and lacks some. The data show some 150,000 clones, 70% to 75% seen once. This sample stems from a study of cytomegalovirus exposure and HLA in healthy donors. Findings of the study overall: TCR sequences were mostly rare, though some public TCRs occurred in many donors. The Asian-associated ancestry cluster reportedly had fewer N-insertions than the approximately 670-donor mean in a later analysis. CMV antigen specificity was confirmed in vitro for a few CMV-associated chains.

The CDR3 runs 16 residues. Looked up from germline, CDR1 is MNHNS and CDR2 is SASEGT. The V and J ends lost 2 bases and 5 bases, in that order; junction bases with no gene match: 8. V gene TRBV6-1 combines with J gene TRBJ2-5; TRBD2 matches at 10 bases. Material: PBMCs. This clonotype originated in a woman aged 25 to 39 in good health and CMV-seronegative. The DNA of the CDR3 is TGTGCCAGCAGTGAATCGAGCGGGAGGGGTTCGGAGACCCAGTACTTC. This codes for CASSESSGRGSETQYF.